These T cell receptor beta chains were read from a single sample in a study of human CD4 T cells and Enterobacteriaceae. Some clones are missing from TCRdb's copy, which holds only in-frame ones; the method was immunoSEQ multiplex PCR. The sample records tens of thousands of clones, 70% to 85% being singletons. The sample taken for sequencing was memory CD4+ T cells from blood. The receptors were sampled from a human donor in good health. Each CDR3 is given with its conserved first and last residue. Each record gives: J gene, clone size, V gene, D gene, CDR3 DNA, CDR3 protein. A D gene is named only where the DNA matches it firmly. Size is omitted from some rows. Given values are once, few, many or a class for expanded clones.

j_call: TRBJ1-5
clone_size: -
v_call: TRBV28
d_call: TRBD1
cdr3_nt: TGTGCCAGCAGTTTCCCTACAGGGGCCTCCAATCAGCCCCAGCATTTT
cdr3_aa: CASSFPTGASNQPQHF

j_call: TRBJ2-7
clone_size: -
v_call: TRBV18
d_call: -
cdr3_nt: TGTGCCAGCTCACCCCGGGACCCAGAGAACGAGCAGTACTTC
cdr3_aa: CASSPRDPENEQYF

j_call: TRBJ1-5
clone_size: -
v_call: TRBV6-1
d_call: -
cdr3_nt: TGTGCCAGCAGTGGGGGGGGGACACACAATCAGCCCCAGCATTTT
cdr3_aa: CASSGGGTHNQPQHF

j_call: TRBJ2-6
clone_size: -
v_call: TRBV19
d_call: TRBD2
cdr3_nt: TGTGCCAGTACTAAGCGGGGTTCCTCTGGGGCCAACGTCCTGACTTTC
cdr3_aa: CASTKRGSSGANVLTF

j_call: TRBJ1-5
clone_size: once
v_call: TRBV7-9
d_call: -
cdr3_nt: TGTGCCAGCAGCTTGTCCGGACGAGACTTCTTTAGCAATCAGCCCCAGCATTTT
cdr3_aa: CASSLSGRDFFSNQPQHF

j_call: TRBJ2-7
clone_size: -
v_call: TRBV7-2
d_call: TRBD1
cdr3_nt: TGTGCCAGCAGCTTGGGACAGCCATCCTACGAGCAGTACTTC
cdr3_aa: CASSLGQPSYEQYF

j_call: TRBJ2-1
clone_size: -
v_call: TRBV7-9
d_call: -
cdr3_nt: TGTGCCAGCAGCTTAGGGAGCGACAATGAGCAGTTCTTC
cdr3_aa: CASSLGSDNEQFF

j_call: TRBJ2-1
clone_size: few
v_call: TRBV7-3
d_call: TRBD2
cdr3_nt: TGTGCCAGCAGCTCCGGGACTAGCGGCAGTGAGCAGTTCTTC
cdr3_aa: CASSSGTSGSEQFF

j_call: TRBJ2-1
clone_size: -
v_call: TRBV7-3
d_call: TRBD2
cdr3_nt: TGTGCCAGCAGCTTAGTCTCTAGCGGATTCTACAATGAGCAGTTCTTC
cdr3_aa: CASSLVSSGFYNEQFF

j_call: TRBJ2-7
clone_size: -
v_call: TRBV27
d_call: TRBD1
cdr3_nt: TGTGCCAGCAGTTCCCCGGGACAGCAAGCCTACGAGCAGTACTTC
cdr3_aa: CASSSPGQQAYEQYF

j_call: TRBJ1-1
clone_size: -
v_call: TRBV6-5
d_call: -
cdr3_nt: TGTGCCAGCAGTTCCCCGGGCCCCGGGAGGACTGAAGCTTTCTTT
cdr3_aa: CASSSPGPGRTEAFF

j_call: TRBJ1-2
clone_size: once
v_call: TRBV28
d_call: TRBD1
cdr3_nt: TGTGCCAGCAGTTCCCCCCCGGGACAGGAAGGTGGCTACACCTTC
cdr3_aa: CASSSPPGQEGGYTF

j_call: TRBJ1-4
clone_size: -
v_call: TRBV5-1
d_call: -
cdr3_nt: TGCGCCAGCAGCTTCGGTGAAAAACTGTTTTTT
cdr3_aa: CASSFGEKLFF

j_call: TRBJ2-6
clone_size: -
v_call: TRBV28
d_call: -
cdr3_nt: TGTGCCAGCAGCTCCCCCAGCTCTGGGGCCAACGTCCTGACTTTC
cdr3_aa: CASSSPSSGANVLTF

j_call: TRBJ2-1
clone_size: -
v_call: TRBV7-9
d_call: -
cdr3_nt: TGTGCCAGCAGCCCCAATTCCAGGAATGAGCAGTTCTTC
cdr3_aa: CASSPNSRNEQFF

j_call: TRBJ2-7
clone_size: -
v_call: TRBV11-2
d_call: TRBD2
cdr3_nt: TGTGCCAGCAGCCCGGGACTAGCCCTCTACGAGCAGTACTTC
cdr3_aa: CASSPGLALYEQYF

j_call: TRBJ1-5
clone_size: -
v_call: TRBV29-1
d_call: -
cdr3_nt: TGCAGCGTTGCATGCGGGACACAAATTGAGCTTTATAGCAATCAGCCCCAGCATTTT
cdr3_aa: CSVACGTQIELYSNQPQHF

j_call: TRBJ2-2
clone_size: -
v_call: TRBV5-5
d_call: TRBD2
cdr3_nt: TGTGCCAGCAGCTCAACTAGCGGGAGGGCCGGGGAGCTGTTTTTT
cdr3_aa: CASSSTSGRAGELFF

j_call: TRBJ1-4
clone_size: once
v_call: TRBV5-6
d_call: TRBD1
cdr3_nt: TGTGCCAGCAGCGAGCCCGGGACAGGGGCTGAAAAACTGTTTTTT
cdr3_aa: CASSEPGTGAEKLFF

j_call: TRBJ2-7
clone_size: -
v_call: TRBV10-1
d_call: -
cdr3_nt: TGCGCCAGCAGTGCAGGGAGAACCACTAGCACCTACGAGCAGTACTTC
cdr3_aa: CASSAGRTTSTYEQYF

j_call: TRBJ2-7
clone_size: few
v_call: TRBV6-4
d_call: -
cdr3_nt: TGTGCCAGCAGCCTGGGGGAGATCGGCAACGAGCAGTACTTC
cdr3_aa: CASSLGEIGNEQYF

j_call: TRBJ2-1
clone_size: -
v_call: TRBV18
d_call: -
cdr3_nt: TGTGCCAGCTCACCACCGAACTACAATGAGCAGTTCTTC
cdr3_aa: CASSPPNYNEQFF

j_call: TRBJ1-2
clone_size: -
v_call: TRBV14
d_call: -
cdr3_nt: TGTGCCAGCAGCCAAGACAGAACTAACTATGGCTACACCTTC
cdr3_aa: CASSQDRTNYGYTF

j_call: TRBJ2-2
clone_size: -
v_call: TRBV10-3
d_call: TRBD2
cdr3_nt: TGTGCCATCCCAGCGGGAGGGCCAAGACCCGGGGAGCTGTTTTTT
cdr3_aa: CAIPAGGPRPGELFF